The rows below give T cell receptor beta chains drawn from one sample of a study of T-cell memory formation after mild COVID-19. TCRdb passed the 5' RACE reads through MiXCR, listing each CDR3 protein once. The sample records some 350,000 distinct CDR3 sequences, more than 15% being singletons. The specimen was PBMCs or a T cell subset sorted from them (not recorded which). Source of these receptors: a man between 18 and 29 years old who had mild COVID-19 (a few samples of this study predate the infection). Cell type and time point are not known. Both conserved end residues are part of each CDR3. D genes are given only for firm matches. The listing skips clone size in some rows; elsewhere it reads once, few, many or a size class.

>TRBV11-2|few|TRBD1|TRBJ1-2
TGTGCCAGCAGCACGGGACAGGGCAGAGGTGGCTACACCTTC
CASSTGQGRGGYTF
>TRBV7-9|NA|TRBD2|TRBJ2-1
TGTGCCAGCAGCTCCGGACTAGCGGGCCGGGACAATGAGCAGTTCTTC
CASSSGLAGRDNEQFF
>TRBV12-3/TRBV12-4|few|TRBD2|TRBJ2-1
TGTGCCAGCAGTCCGCGGGGGGGCGTTAATGAGCAGTTCTTC
CASSPRGGVNEQFF
>TRBV27|few|NA|TRBJ1-6
TGTGCCAGCAGCGGGGGGTTGAATAATTCACCCCTCCACTTT
CASSGGLNNSPLHF
>TRBV5-1|NA|NA|TRBJ2-2
TGCGCCAGCAGCTTGAATCAGGGGGGCACCGGGGAGCTGTTTTTT
CASSLNQGGTGELFF
>TRBV28|few|NA|TRBJ2-2
TGTGCCAGCAGTTCTACAAGCACCGGGGAGCTGTTTTTT
CASSSTSTGELFF
>TRBV4-2|NA|TRBD2|TRBJ2-5
TGTGCCAGCAGCCAACCTCCGGGACTAGCGGGGGCCTCACAAGAGACCCAGTACTTC
CASSQPPGLAGASQETQYF
>TRBV24-1|few|TRBD1|TRBJ2-5
TGTGCCACCAGTGGCATACCGGGACAGGCGGAAGAGACCCAGTACTTC
CATSGIPGQAEETQYF
>TRBV30|few|NA|TRBJ2-5
TGTGCCTGGAGTGTACCGTACCAAGAGACCCAGTACTTC
CAWSVPYQETQYF
>TRBV27|few|NA|TRBJ2-7
TGTGCCAGCAGTTTTGGCAGGGTCGGCTACGAGCAGTACTTC
CASSFGRVGYEQYF
>TRBV3-1|NA|NA|TRBJ2-1
TGTGCCAGCAGCCAATCGGCTAGCTCCTACAATGAGCAGTTCTTC
CASSQSASSYNEQFF
>TRBV20-1|NA|TRBD1|TRBJ1-2
TGCAGTGCTAGAGACCGGACAGGGTATGGCTACACCTTC
CSARDRTGYGYTF
>TRBV5-1|many|TRBD1|TRBJ2-5
TGCGCCAGCAGCTTGGCTACCGGGACAGGGGTGCAAGAGACCCAGTACTTC
CASSLATGTGVQETQYF
>TRBV12-3/TRBV12-4|NA|NA|TRBJ2-5
TGTGCCAGCAGTTTATCTGCCGACCAGTACTTC
CASSLSADQYF
>TRBV19|many|TRBD2|TRBJ2-5
TGTGCCAGTAGTCGTACTAGCGGGGACTACGAGACCCAGTACTTC
CASSRTSGDYETQYF
>TRBV5-1|few|NA|TRBJ2-5
TGCGCCAGCAGCTTGGCGGCGGGGTTAAAGACCCAGTACTTC
CASSLAAGLKTQYF
>TRBV20-1|NA|TRBD1|TRBJ1-2
TGCAGTGGTCTGGGACAGGCCAGGGGCTACACCTTC
CSGLGQARGYTF
>TRBV4-1|many|NA|TRBJ2-5
TGCGCCAGCAGCCAAGGTGGGGGACAAGAGACCCAGTACTTC
CASSQGGGQETQYF
>TRBV5-1|few|NA|TRBJ1-2
TGCGCCAGCAGCCGCGCAAACCGGGACGGACTAGGCTACACCTTC
CASSRANRDGLGYTF
>TRBV6-1|NA|NA|TRBJ2-1
TGTGCCAGCAGTGTAGCTTATGAGCAGTTCTTC
CASSVAYEQFF
>TRBV3-1|NA|TRBD2|TRBJ2-1
TGTGCCAGCAGCCAAGGGACTAGCGGGGGGGTTAATGAGCAGTTCTTC
CASSQGTSGGVNEQFF
>TRBV7-9|NA|TRBD2|TRBJ2-1
TGTGCCAGCAGCCCGACGACTAGCCGGCCGGCCTACAATGAGCAGTTCTTC
CASSPTTSRPAYNEQFF
>TRBV6-2/TRBV6-3|few|TRBD2|TRBJ2-1
TGTGCCAGCAGGACTAGCGGGTACAATGAGCAGTTCTTC
CASRTSGYNEQFF
>TRBV7-2|NA|NA|TRBJ2-5
TGTGCCAGCAGCTTAGTCGGCGGTTACGGGGGTGTAGCCCAGTACTTC
CASSLVGGYGGVAQYF
>TRBV28|many|TRBD1|TRBJ2-1
TGTGCCACCTGGGACAGGGTCCATGAGCAGTTCTTC
CATWDRVHEQFF
>TRBV5-5|NA|TRBD1|TRBJ1-5
TGTGCCAGCAGCCTAAGTTGGACAGGGGCTTTTCAGCCCCAGCATTTT
CASSLSWTGAFQPQHF
>TRBV7-3|few|TRBD2|TRBJ2-1
TGTGCCAGCAGCTCTAGCGGGGGTCCGCAGTTCTTC
CASSSSGGPQFF
>TRBV5-1|many|TRBD1|TRBJ2-2
TGCGCCAGCAGCACCGACAGGGAGCACGGGGAGCTGTTTTTT
CASSTDREHGELFF
>TRBV5-1|NA|NA|TRBJ2-5
TGCGCCAGCAGCGTGTACAGAAATCAAGAGACCCAGTACTTC
CASSVYRNQETQYF
>TRBV12-3/TRBV12-4|few|TRBD1|TRBJ1-6
TGTGCCAGCAGTCCGGACAGGGGCCTTTCACCCCTCCACTTT
CASSPDRGLSPLHF
>TRBV20-1|few|NA|TRBJ2-3
TGCAGTGCTAGAAGGGACCCAGATACGCAGTATTTT
CSARRDPDTQYF
>TRBV12-3/TRBV12-4|NA|NA|TRBJ1-1
TGTGCCAGCTCAAGCTCGCCCGGGGGGTGGACTGAAGCTTTCTTT
CASSSSPGGWTEAFF
>TRBV2|NA|NA|TRBJ1-2
TGTGCCAGCAGTGACAGGGATCATGGCTACACCTTC
CASSDRDHGYTF
>TRBV5-1|NA|TRBD1|TRBJ1-2
TGCGCCAGCAGTTCTACAGGGGGCAGTCGGGGCTACACCTTC
CASSSTGGSRGYTF
>TRBV12-3/TRBV12-4|NA|NA|TRBJ1-1
TGTGCCAGCAGTTTTACGTTCCCGACTGACGCTTTCTTT
CASSFTFPTDAFF
>TRBV7-2|many|NA|TRBJ2-5
TGTGCCAGCAGCTTAGGCCGGTGGGAGACCCAGTACTTC
CASSLGRWETQYF
>TRBV24-1|few|NA|TRBJ2-3
TGTGCCACCAGTGACCGGATAGATACGCAGTATTTT
CATSDRIDTQYF
>TRBV5-4|NA|TRBD1|TRBJ2-4
TGTGCCAGCAGCGACAGGGGGAGAAACATTCAGTACTTC
CASSDRGRNIQYF
>TRBV20-1|NA|TRBD2|TRBJ2-3
TGCAGTGCCCCAAGAGCTAGCGGGGGGGCCCCAGATACGCAGTATTTT
CSAPRASGGAPDTQYF
>TRBV11-2|NA|TRBD2|TRBJ2-5
TGTGCCAGCAGCTTCCGGGCTAGCGGGGTCCAGCCGGGGACCCAGTACTTC
CASSFRASGVQPGTQYF
>TRBV25-1|NA|TRBD2|TRBJ2-5
TGTGCCAGCAGCCCTTCCCGACTAGCGGGGAAGTGGGAGACCCAGTACTTC
CASSPSRLAGKWETQYF
>TRBV6-2/TRBV6-3|many|NA|TRBJ2-1
TGTGCCAGCAGTTCCACCTACAATGAGCAGTTCTTC
CASSSTYNEQFF